Each of the 2 T cell receptor beta chains below was sequenced from the same sample in a study of PD-1 blockade in classical Hodgkin lymphoma. The data were produced by immunoSEQ multiplex PCR, yet TCRdb's version contains in-frame clones alone and is incomplete. The table records 100,000 or so clones, 80% to 90% of them present only once. Every patient relapsed after autologous stem cell transplantation, and brentuximab vedotin exposure varied. This specimen was peripheral blood mononuclear cells (PBMCs), taken before the second cycle of nivolumab. The receptors stem from a human donor with classical Hodgkin lymphoma.

The chain recombines TRBV6-6 with TRBJ1-2, with no clear D. V lost 0 bases to trimming and J lost 3 bases, with 8 bases between them. Germline CDR1 is MNHNY and CDR2 is SVGAGI (reference sequence). The CDR3 has 14 amino acids. The CDR3: CASSYSTDYYGYTF. CDR3 bases: TGTGCCAGCAGTTACTCGACGGATTACTATGGCTACACCTTC.

The chain has TRBV9 and TRBJ2-7; D is perhaps TRBD2 (6 bases). Germline V gene lookup returns CDR1 SGDLS and CDR2 YYNGEE. The CDR3 is 13 residues long. The V gene lost 10 bases and the J gene lost 3 bases, with 17 bases spanning the gap. The CDR3 DNA sequence: TGTGCCCCTAGCGTTTTAAAGGGCTACGAGCAGTACTTC. Translated: CAPSVLKGYEQYF.